The clone carrying this TCR beta chain was recorded only once. Its cognate antigen is unknown. From germline, CDR1 is MNHEY and CDR2 SMNVEV (reference sequence). The V gene end was trimmed by 6 bases and the J gene end by 4 bases; junction bases not matched to a gene: 9. The CDR3 spans 16 residues. Measured with immunoSEQ multiplex PCR; TCRdb has only the in-frame clones, and not every one. The data show some 120,000 clones, around 89% seen once. The sample is drawn from a study of T cell responses to AZD1222 COVID-19 vaccine. Regarding the study as a whole: Elevations in Spike-specific TCR breadth and depth followed administration of two AZD1222 doses. It was only after the peak T cell response that any repertoires were sampled. Possibly, clonal diversity was underestimated; donors were largely white British and included more females.

This chain connects TRBV27 to TRBJ2-1, with 10 bases that match TRBD2. This receptor was obtained from an adult in good health. The sequenced sample was peripheral blood, obtained on day 0 of MenACWY control vaccination. As DNA, the CDR3 is TGTGCCAGCAGAACTCCCGGGACTAGCGCGTACAATGAGCAGTTCTTC. This sequence encodes CASRTPGTSAYNEQFF.